These 24 T cell receptor beta chains share one sample of origin, sequenced in a study of blood T cell repertoires in COVID-19. Generated by immunoSEQ multiplex PCR, the TCRdb table keeps only in-frame clones and is missing some. This table has about 250,000 clones, 88% appearing once. The sample consisted of peripheral blood. These receptors came from a man aged 80 or over with acute or convalescent COVID-19.

Turning to this clone: This CDR3 is also generated by other DNA sequences in the sample. The chain joins TRBV5-4 to TRBJ1-2; a weak D match, TRBD1 (6 bases). Germline V gene lookup returns CDR1 SGHNT and CDR2 YYREEE (reference sequence). The V end was cut by 0 bases, the J end by 8 bases, with 11 bases between. This CDR3 has 13 residues. The CDR3 DNA reads as TGTGCCAGCAGCTTGGTAGGGGGAAGGGGCTACACCTTC. It specifies CASSLVGGRGYTF.

The V gene is TRBV28, the J gene TRBJ1-6; TRBD1 might be the D (5 bases). V shed 6 bases and J shed 7 bases, with 13 bases lying between them. There are 14 residues in the CDR3. Germline V gene lookup returns CDR1 MDHEN and CDR2 SYDVKM. CDR3 DNA: TGTGCCAGCAGGGGGGGGTATGGGAATTCACCCCTCCACTTT. This codes for CASRGGYGNSPLHF.

V is TRBV7-3 and J is TRBJ2-1; 9 nucleotides line up with TRBD1. Germline CDR1 and CDR2: SGHTA and FQGTGA. The CDR3 is 16 amino acids. Trimming took 4 bases from V and 6 from J; bases not matched to a gene: 10. The CDR3 loop is CASSSSRGQGGNEQFF. The CDR3 nucleotides are TGTGCCAGCAGCTCTAGTAGGGGACAGGGCGGCAATGAGCAGTTCTTC.

The chain carries TRBV29-1 and TRBJ2-1; possibly TRBD1 for D (6 bases). The CDR3 loop spans 17 amino acids. The V gene lost 6 bases and the J gene lost 2 bases, with 23 bases spanning the gap. Looked up from germline, CDR1 is SQVTM and CDR2 is ANQGSEA. CDR3 protein: CSVSTPMAGDAYNEQFF. The CDR3 DNA reads TGCAGCGTATCCACCCCCATGGCAGGGGACGCCTACAATGAGCAGTTCTTC.

The chain uses TRBV5-5 and TRBJ1-2, with TRBD1 identical over 7 bases. J was trimmed by 7 bases and V by 4 bases; bases with no gene match: 7. Germline-derived CDR1 and CDR2 are SGHKS and YYEKEE (reference sequence). The CDR3 runs to 13 residues. CDR3 loop: CASSHQGQAGYTF. CDR3 DNA sequence: TGTGCCAGCAGCCATCAAGGACAGGCTGGCTACACCTTC.

The chain uses TRBV18 and TRBJ2-7, with 10 bases fitting TRBD2. V shed 2 bases, J shed 0 bases, and the junction held 7 bases outside the gene matches. The CDR3 extends over 17 amino acids. Germline CDR1 reads KGHSH; CDR2 reads LQKENI. In DNA form, the CDR3 reads TGTGCCAGCTCACCATTACCCCGGACTAGCGGCTCCTACGAGCAGTACTTC. Its translation is CASSPLPRTSGSYEQYF.

This chain connects TRBV6-5 to TRBJ1-5, with D tentatively TRBD1 (5 bases). The CDR3 sequence is 13 residues long. Trimming pared 7 bases from V and 1 base from J, leaving 8 bases between. Per the germline V gene, CDR1 is MNHEY and CDR2 is SVGAGI. The CDR3 DNA sequence: TGTGCCAGCATACAGGACAGCAATCAGCCCCAGCATTTT. Translated, it gives CASIQDSNQPQHF.

The CDR3 DNA is TGTGCCAGCAGCATTCGCATCGACAGGGCTAAGCAGTACTTC. It codes for CASSIRIDRAKQYF. The chain recombines TRBV11-2 with TRBJ2-7; TRBD1 matches at 7 bases. Germline values: CDR1 SGHAT, CDR2 FQNNGV. The length of the CDR3 is 14 residues. V trimming: 5 bases; J trimming: 8 bases; junction bases outside the gene matches: 12.

The CDR3 here is CASSFDRGGYGYTF. The CDR3 DNA reads TGTGCCAGCAGCTTCGACAGGGGGGGCTATGGCTACACCTTC. The chain recombines TRBV5-6 with TRBJ1-2; 9 nucleotides agree with TRBD1. CDR1 SGHDT and CDR2 YYEEEE come from the germline V gene. This CDR3 region has 14 residues. After removal of 2 bases from V and 4 bases from J, the junction contained 3 bases not matched to a gene.

The CDR3, as DNA: TGTGCCAGCAGCGTACCGGGACAGGGGATCGACGAGCAGTACTTC. It specifies CASSVPGQGIDEQYF. The chain recombines TRBV7-9 with TRBJ2-7; TRBD1 agrees at 10 bases. This CDR3 has 15 residues. V trimming: 5 bases; J trimming: 5 bases; junction bases outside the gene matches: 9. Looked up from germline, CDR1 is SEHNR and CDR2 is FQNEAQ (reference sequence).

The rearrangement joins TRBV19 to TRBJ2-1, with 7 bases that match TRBD2. This CDR3 has 13 amino acids. Germline assignment: CDR1 LNHDA and CDR2 SQIVND (reference sequence). V lost 5 bases to trimming and J lost 8 bases; unmatched junction nucleotides: 6. The CDR3 loop reads CASSWTRAHEQFF. The DNA of the CDR3 is TGTGCCAGTAGTTGGACTAGGGCCCATGAGCAGTTCTTC.

This clone was recorded only once. V usage is TRBV15 and J usage is TRBJ2-5, with D maybe TRBD1 (6 bases). Trimming pared 3 bases from V and 0 bases from J, leaving 17 bases between. Germline CDR1 is LNHNV and CDR2 is YYDKDF (reference sequence). The CDR3 has 17 amino acids. In nucleotides, the CDR3 is TGTGCCACCAGCAGGGGCCCCGGGACACCGAACCAAGAGACCCAGTACTTC. Protein sequence: CATSRGPGTPNQETQYF.

The chain carries TRBV19 and TRBJ1-5; D perhaps matches TRBD1 (6 bases). The CDR3 is 16 amino acids. Trimming removed 4 bases at V and 4 bases at J, with 17 bases between. CDR1 is LNHDA, CDR2 SQIVND, per germline (reference sequence). CDR3 loop: CASSKAWRGGNQPQHF. As DNA, the CDR3 is TGTGCCAGTAGTAAGGCCTGGAGGGGGGGGAATCAGCCCCAGCATTTT.

This rearrangement joins TRBV18 to TRBJ2-5; TRBD2 agrees at 8 bases. V gave up 1 base and J gave up 2 bases; unmatched junction bases: 3. Germline CDR1 reads KGHSH; CDR2 reads LQKENI. This CDR3 has 15 residues. Here the CDR3 reads CASSPLAGRQETQYF. CDR3 sequence (DNA): TGTGCCAGCTCACCACTAGCGGGGCGACAAGAGACCCAGTACTTC.

This sequence joins TRBV7-3 and TRBJ1-2, with D hard to call. The CDR3 sequence is 13 residues long. Trimming removed 3 bases at V and 4 bases at J, with 9 bases between. Germline-derived CDR1 and CDR2 are SGHTA and FQGTGA. The CDR3 DNA reads TGTGCCAGCAGCTTCACGGGTGCCTATGGCTACACCTTC. Its protein product is CASSFTGAYGYTF.

The chain has TRBV5-4 and TRBJ2-7, with a weak D call TRBD1 (5 bases). Trimming left V 5 bases short and J 6 bases short, with 9 bases between. The CDR3 is made up of 11 amino acids. Germline V CDR1 and CDR2: SGHNT, YYREEE (reference sequence). CDR3 DNA sequence: TGTGCCAGCAGTCGGCAGGGCGAGCAGTACTTC. It codes for CASSRQGEQYF.

J is TRBJ1-5 and V is TRBV3-1 (or the pseudogene TRBV3-2); a weak D match, TRBD1 (5 bases). CDR1 is LGHDT and CDR2 is YNNKEL in the germline V gene (reference sequence). The CDR3 is made up of 13 amino acids. V shed 4 bases and J shed 4 bases, with 8 bases lying between them. The CDR3 region is CASSPGQNQPQHF. The CDR3 DNA follows: TGTGCCAGCAGCCCCGGACAAAATCAGCCCCAGCATTTT.

The chain links TRBV18 to TRBJ1-2, with D perhaps matching TRBD1 (6 bases). In germline, CDR1 is KGHSH, CDR2 LQKENI. The CDR3 length is 18 residues. Trimming took 5 bases from V and 4 from J, leaving 26 bases between them. The CDR3: CASSSEDPFQGRIYGYTF. The CDR3 bases are TGTGCCAGCTCATCCGAAGACCCTTTTCAGGGGCGGATCTATGGCTACACCTTC.

This chain connects TRBV6-6 to TRBJ1-1; D possibly corresponds to TRBD1 (6 bases). Germline CDR1 is MNHNY and CDR2 is SVGAGI (reference sequence). V shed 0 bases and J shed 8 bases, with 10 bases lying between them. The CDR3 has 13 residues. The CDR3: CASSYSGQGEAFF. The CDR3 DNA is TGTGCCAGCAGTTACTCTGGGCAGGGGGAAGCTTTCTTT.

This clone occurred many times. Different DNA sequences within this sample yield the same CDR3. J is TRBJ2-7 and V is TRBV7-9; possible D gene TRBD1, 5 bases. Germline-derived CDR1 and CDR2 are SEHNR and FQNEAQ (reference sequence). V dropped 4 bases and J dropped 3 bases, with 10 bases sitting between them. This CDR3 has 13 amino acids. The CDR3 DNA reads TGTGCCAGCAGCTCAGGGTTGGTCTACGAGCAGTACTTC. Translation: CASSSGLVYEQYF.

This clone was counted a single time. The CDR3 region has the DNA TGTGCCAGCAGCTTAATGGGACTAGCCAGCACAGATACGCAGTATTTT. It encodes CASSLMGLASTDTQYF. The chain recombines TRBV7-2 with TRBJ2-3, with 9 bases lining up with TRBD2. V gave up 2 bases and J gave up 0 bases; unmatched junction bases: 3. The length of the CDR3 is 16 residues. Germline V gene lookup returns CDR1 SGHTA and CDR2 FQGNSA.

The DNA of the CDR3 is TGTGCCAGCAGTATCAGGGGGCGTTACCCTGAAGCTTTCTTT. Encoded protein: CASSIRGRYPEAFF. The V and J genes are TRBV6-2 or TRBV6-3 and TRBJ1-1; 8 nucleotides align to TRBD1. CDR1 is MNHEY, CDR2 SVGEGT, per germline. The CDR3 length is 14 residues. Unmatched junction bases numbered 8, after V lost 5 bases and J lost 6 bases.

This sequence joins TRBV5-8 and TRBJ1-5; the D is unclear. Per the germline V gene, CDR1 is SGHTS and CDR2 is YDEGEE. The CDR3 sequence is 12 residues long. The ends were cut back, 2 bases at V and 5 bases at J, with 5 bases in the middle. CDR3 coding DNA: TGTGCCAGCAGCTTACGAGATCAGCCCCAGCATTTT. Translation gives CASSLRDQPQHF.

The J gene is TRBJ2-5, the V gene TRBV7-8; 7 bases match TRBD1. With V trimmed by 1 base and J by 2 bases, 7 bases remained unmatched. The germline gives CDR1 SGHVS, CDR2 FQNEAQ. The CDR3 runs 16 residues. The DNA for the CDR3 is TGTGCCAGCAGCTTAGTTGGGACAGAAGCTCAAGAGACCCAGTACTTC. It codes for CASSLVGTEAQETQYF.